This T cell receptor (beta chain) appears in the sequencing data of a study of identical twins. A universal primer site arose from template switching, and cDNA bore unique molecular identifiers. TCRdb ran MiXCR on the 5' RACE reads and lists one entry per CDR3 protein. Among about 690,000 distinct CDR3 sequences listed, around 20% were seen once. The junction had 8 bases not matched to a gene; V was cut back by 5 bases and J by 7 bases. The germline V gene encodes CDR1 MNHNS and CDR2 SASEGT. The CDR3 has 15 residues. Study results and caveats: In zero-insertion analyses, partial confounding could arise from invariant MAIT and iNKT cells. Insertions ran lower in abundant cord blood beta clonotypes, though not in memory repertoires.

This clonotype was counted many times. Antigen unknown. These data are also associated with another study on T cells expressing NK-cell markers.

The sequence derives from a woman aged 18-35 years in good health. The chain couples TRBV6-1 to TRBJ1-6, with 7 bases identical to TRBD1. Material: PBMCs. The chain's CDR3 is CASSQTGFGNSPLHF. The CDR3 DNA sequence: TGTGCCAGCAGTCAGACAGGGTTTGGAAATTCACCCCTCCACTTT.